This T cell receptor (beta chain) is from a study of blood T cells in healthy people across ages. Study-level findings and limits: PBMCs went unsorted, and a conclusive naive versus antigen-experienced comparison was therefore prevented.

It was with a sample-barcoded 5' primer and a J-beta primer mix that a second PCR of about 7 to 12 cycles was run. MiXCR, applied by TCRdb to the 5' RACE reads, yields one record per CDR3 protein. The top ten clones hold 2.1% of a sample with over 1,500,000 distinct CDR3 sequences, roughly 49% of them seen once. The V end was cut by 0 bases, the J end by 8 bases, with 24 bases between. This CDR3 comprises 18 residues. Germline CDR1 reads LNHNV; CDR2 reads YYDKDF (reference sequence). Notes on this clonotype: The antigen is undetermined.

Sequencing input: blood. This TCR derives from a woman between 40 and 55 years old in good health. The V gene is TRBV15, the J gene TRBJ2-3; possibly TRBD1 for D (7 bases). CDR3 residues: CATSRDGRARGESATQYF. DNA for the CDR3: TGTGCCACCAGCAGAGATGGAAGGGCCAGGGGGGAGTCGGCTACGCAGTATTTT.